This TCR beta chain derives from a study of human T cells and chemical hapten exposure. TCRdb ran MiXCR on the RACE reads and lists one entry per CDR3 protein. The table records 240,000 or so distinct CDR3 sequences, more than 6.5% of them present only once. Sample time point: pre-sensitization, week 0. Treatment meaning: therapeutic diphenylcyclopropenone sensitization with weekly scalp DPC. Study-level points and caveats: Alopecia affecting every donor means their immune response may not match healthy people's. Counts of TCRs expanded at PT1 correlated positively with patch test score. Versus controls, significantly more large CDR3 similarity clusters arose from expanded TCRs.

Germline loops: CDR1 SGHRS, CDR2 YFSETQ. The V gene lost 0 bases and the J gene lost 3 bases, with 6 bases spanning the gap. The CDR3 runs to 13 residues. A word on this clonotype: No antigen is known for it.

The clonotype originates from a woman in her thirties or forties with alopecia areata. Some clones in this sample may be carry-over from other donors' samples. This chain connects TRBV5-1 to TRBJ1-2; perhaps TRBD1 as D (5 bases). Sequenced here: whole blood, sampled in connection with sensitization to the hapten diphenylcyclopropenone (DPC). CDR3 protein: CASSLAQDYGYTF. CDR3 nucleotide sequence: TGCGCCAGCAGCTTGGCACAGGACTATGGCTACACCTTC.